These 8 T cell receptor beta chains were all obtained from the same sample, sequenced in a study of blood T cell repertoires in COVID-19. Sequencing used immunoSEQ multiplex PCR; TCRdb keeps in-frame clones, though not all of them. The sample lists about 240,000 clones, 70% to 75% occurring once. The sequenced sample consisted of peripheral blood. The source of these receptors is a woman aged 80 or over with acute or convalescent COVID-19.

The CDR3 DNA is TGCGCCAGCAGCCGACAAACGGGACAGGGTTCTGGAAACACCATATATTTT. Encoded protein: CASSRQTGQGSGNTIYF. This chain uses TRBV4-1 with TRBJ1-3, with 9 nucleotides matching TRBD1. This CDR3 contains 17 residues. V lost 4 bases and J lost 1; bases outside the gene matches: 8. CDR1 is MGHRA, CDR2 YSYEKL, per germline.

V is TRBV14 and J is TRBJ2-6; D may be TRBD2 (6 bases). Trimming removed 3 bases from V and 8 bases from J, with 20 bases in between. CDR3 length equals 17 residues. Germline CDR1 is SGHDN and CDR2 is FVKESK. CDR3 DNA: TGTGCCAGCAGCCATTCCAGGGAGGTTGGACGATCCAACGTCCTGACTTTC. This translates into CASSHSREVGRSNVLTF.

The chain recombines TRBV7-2 with TRBJ1-1; 7 nucleotides align to TRBD1. The length of the CDR3 is 14 residues. Per the germline V gene, CDR1 is SGHTA and CDR2 is FQGNSA. V lost 4 bases, J lost 4 bases, and 6 bases stayed unmatched. CDR3: CASSSRQGSTEAFF. DNA for the CDR3: TGTGCCAGCAGCTCGCGACAGGGCAGCACTGAAGCTTTCTTT.

The V and J genes are TRBV5-5 and TRBJ1-1; no clear D. CDR1 and CDR2 from the germline V gene are SGHKS and YYEKEE (reference sequence). The CDR3 has 13 amino acids. V lost 7 bases, J lost 1 base, and 11 bases lay in between. The CDR3 DNA sequence: TGTGCCAGCTCCGTCCAAGCGAACACTGAAGCTTTCTTT. This translates into CASSVQANTEAFF.

V and J are TRBV5-1 and TRBJ2-7; D possibly corresponds to TRBD2 (6 bases). Deletions cut 4 bases from V and 5 bases from J, with 22 bases between. Germline CDR1 reads SGHRS; CDR2 reads YFSETQ. The CDR3 has 16 residues. CDR3 sequence: CASSIGGGKGTHEQYF. The CDR3 DNA reads as TGCGCCAGCAGCATTGGTGGAGGGAAGGGCACGCACGAGCAGTACTTC.

The chain is built from TRBV18 and TRBJ2-3, with 11 bases that match TRBD2. V lost 4 bases and J lost 5; bases outside the gene matches: 5. Per germline, CDR1 KGHSH and CDR2 LQKENI. The length of the CDR3 is 15 residues. CDR3 sequence reads: CASSLAGGPGDTQYF. In nucleotides, the CDR3 is TGTGCCAGCTCACTAGCGGGAGGGCCCGGAGATACGCAGTATTTT.

In DNA, the CDR3 is TGTGCCTGGAGTGCAGCCCGAAGGTGGAGCGGGAGTGGGACCGGGGAGCTGTTTTTT. It specifies CAWSAARRWSGSGTGELFF. The chain couples TRBV30 to TRBJ2-2; 8 bases match TRBD2. Trimming cost V 1 base and J 5 bases; bases outside gene matches: 18. The CDR3 length is 19 residues. CDR1 is GTSNPN, CDR2 SVGIG, per germline (reference sequence).

The rearrangement links TRBV29-1 to TRBJ1-2, with 8 positions matching TRBD1. Germline V CDR1 and CDR2: SQVTM, ANQGSEA. The CDR3 runs to 14 residues. V gave up 6 bases and J gave up 5 bases; unmatched junction bases: 11. As DNA, the CDR3 is TGCAGCGTCGCCCACCCAGGGGGCAAATATGGCTACACCTTC. Amino acid sequence: CSVAHPGGKYGYTF.